This TCR beta chain was documented in a study of a mutant IDH1 vaccine in newly diagnosed glioma (dated by TCRdb to about 2021). Background on the whole study: Vaccination started 4-6 weeks after radiotherapy alone, or was given together with temozolomide cycles in the groups whose treatment included chemotherapy. Of the approximately 32 treated patients, approximately 62% were male and 37.5% were female, and the mean age was 40.4 years. Prior to enrollment, patients had been given standard therapy consisting of radiotherapy alone, temozolomide alone, or radiochemotherapy with temozolomide, with the combination given to most patients. The week-35 safety follow-up took place at visit V12, and the week-47 end of study took place at visit V13. Peripheral blood was collected at six visits: V03 (baseline), V05, V07, V10, V12 and V13. For exploratory analyses, longitudinal TCRB deep sequencing was carried out in roughly 23 treated patients wherever samples were available. General conclusions and limits of the study: Immune responses induced by the vaccine were seen in 93.3% of patients across multiple MHC alleles. Selection of PBMC samples for TCRB deep sequencing was based on availability. According to the authors, sample limitations meant that analyses of patient blood samples could not be reproduced. Changes in the top peripheral T cell clonotypes picked up by TCRB sequencing did not appear to be linked to pseudoprogression.

As to this clone: Its antigen is not yet known. Base qualities are missing; no much larger clone stands one base away.

Libraries were built with the immunoSEQ multiplex PCR assay. The hsTCRB Kit was used according to the manufacturer's protocol to amplify rearranged TCR beta chain sequences. Sequencing of TCRB libraries was carried out on an Illumina MiSeq. As for the original processing: The proprietary platform of the kit vendor was used for demultiplexing, trimming and gene mapping. This immuneACCESS table, as held by TCRdb, lists in-frame sequences with V and J called but not all clones. Of the missing ones, under half trace to an unresolved V gene in checked studies; the others have no known cause. The DNA was the basis for D and trimming; V, J and clone size are from that table. The sample has about 60,000 clones on record, 86% of them singletons. The biggest ten clones account for over 1.5% of the sample. Explained via the paper, the time point label denotes: week 35, safety follow-up. A 20-mer mutant IDH1 peptide at 300 micrograms in Montanide made up each vaccine dose, which was injected subcutaneously together with topical imiquimod. Patients received eight vaccinations in weeks 1, 3, 5, 7, 11, 15, 19 and 23, corresponding to visits V03 through V10. All donors had newly diagnosed IDH1-mutant astrocytomas of WHO grade 3 or 4 that showed loss of nuclear ATRX. The samples were drawn from NOA16, a multicentre, single-arm, open-label phase I trial in Germany that tested a mutant IDH1 peptide vaccine in humans for the first time. The DNeasy Blood and Tissue Kit was used to extract genomic DNA from EDTA blood for TCRB sequencing.

V trim: 5 bases; J trim: 3 bases; unmatched bases: 10. From the germline V gene, CDR1 is SGHTA and CDR2 is FQGNSA. Including the terminal cysteine and phenylalanine, the CDR3 comprises 15 residues. Only CDR3 DNA remains: 45 bases, in frame from the first base. The chain couples TRBV7-2 to TRBJ2-7, and TRBD1 matches 7 of the central bases. The specimen comprised PBMCs, sampled from a glioma patient whose treatment included an IDH1 peptide vaccine. This receptor was obtained from a man between 40 and 49 years old with glioma. The DNA sequence follows: TGTGCCAGCAGCCAAACAAACAGGGGACGCTACGAGCAGTACTTC. Its amino acids are CASSQTNRGRYEQYF.